This entry lists 18 T cell receptor beta chains sequenced from one sample in a study of blood T cell repertoires in COVID-19 (TCRdb year 2020). The library relied on the immunoSEQ multiplex PCR assay. TCRdb stores this immuneACCESS table with in-frame sequences only. Part of the clones is absent; in the studies checked, under half of the shortfall reflects unresolved V genes, and no reason is known for the rest. The sample table holds fewer than 250,000 clones, of which roughly 83% were seen once. Together, the top ten hold around 2% of the sample. The material sequenced was PBMCs or T cells enriched from blood (not recorded which). Receptor source: a woman in her forties or fifties who had recovered from COVID-19.

This clone was seen a single time. The V call is TRBV5-6, the J call TRBJ2-1; D possibly corresponds to TRBD2 (6 bases). There are 14 residues in the CDR3. Trimming removed 2 bases from V and 2 bases from J, with 8 bases in between. CDR1 SGHDT and CDR2 YYEEEE come from the germline V gene. The CDR3 DNA follows: TGTGCCAGCAGCTTCGTAGCGGCCTACAATGAGCAGTTCTTC. Translation: CASSFVAAYNEQFF.

V is TRBV29-1 and J is TRBJ2-1; 8 bases match TRBD1. This CDR3 is 13 amino acids long. Germline V lookup: CDR1 SQVTM, CDR2 ANQGSEA. Losses at the gene ends were 5 bases for V and 5 bases for J; bases not matched to a gene: 5. Here the CDR3 reads CSVQPDRDNEQFF. Written as DNA, the CDR3 is TGCAGCGTTCAACCGGACAGGGACAATGAGCAGTTCTTC.

There are a few counts of this clone. V usage is TRBV3-1 (or the pseudogene TRBV3-2) and J usage is TRBJ1-3; no reliable D call. This CDR3 spans 12 amino acids. Germline V CDR1 and CDR2: LGHDT, YNNKEL (reference sequence). V gave up 3 bases and J gave up 8 bases, with 8 bases separating them. In DNA, the CDR3 is TGTGCCAGCAGCCAGGTCGGGTACACCATATATTTT. Translating gives CASSQVGYTIYF.

The rearrangement uses TRBV7-9 and TRBJ2-2; D gene uncertain. The germline CDR1 and CDR2 sequences are SEHNR and FQNEAQ (reference sequence). V lost 6 bases, J lost 4 bases, and 12 bases lay in between. The CDR3 totals 14 residues. The CDR3, as DNA: TGTGCCAGCAGTGTCGTCAGTTCCACCGGGGAGCTGTTTTTT. It yields the protein CASSVVSSTGELFF.

The chain links TRBV6-5 to TRBJ1-5; no clear D gene. The CDR3 consists of 15 residues. Germline V CDR1 and CDR2: MNHEY, SVGAGI. The V end was cut by 5 bases, the J end by 6 bases, with 17 bases between. The CDR3 region is CASSNNPRGRQPQHF. The CDR3 DNA reads TGTGCCAGCAGTAATAACCCTCGGGGTCGTCAGCCCCAGCATTTT.

This clone was recorded a few times. In DNA form, the CDR3 reads TGTGCCAGCAGGGAGGGCGGGGTTGGCACAGATACGCAGTATTTT. Its protein is CASREGGVGTDTQYF. The chain is built from TRBV5-4 and TRBJ2-3; maybe TRBD2 (6 bases). Trimming removed 5 bases from V and 1 base from J, with 14 bases in between. CDR1 and CDR2 from the germline V gene are SGHNT and YYREEE (reference sequence). This CDR3 spans 15 amino acids.

This clone was counted many times. CDR3 amino acids: CASSLAQGADGYTF. In DNA form, the CDR3 reads TGTGCCAGCAGCTTGGCGCAGGGGGCGGATGGCTACACCTTC. This rearrangement joins TRBV5-6 to TRBJ1-2, with 8 bases aligning to TRBD1. Losses at the gene ends were 0 bases for V and 6 bases for J; bases not matched to a gene: 4. Looked up from germline, CDR1 is SGHDT and CDR2 is YYEEEE. The CDR3 length is 14 residues.

The J gene is TRBJ1-5, the V gene TRBV7-2, with D uncertain. The CDR3 length is 14 residues. Trimming removed 6 bases at V and 2 bases at J, with 11 bases between. CDR1 and CDR2 from the germline V gene are SGHTA and FQGNSA. The CDR3 bases are TGTGCCAGCAGGTCGTCCCGTGGCAATCAGCCCCAGCATTTT. Amino acids: CASRSSRGNQPQHF.

The chain recombines TRBV7-2 with TRBJ2-5, with D possibly being TRBD1 (6 bases). Germline CDR1 reads SGHTA; CDR2 reads FQGNSA. The CDR3 has 14 amino acids. Between the trimmed V and J ends, which lost 0 bases and 4 bases, there was a span of 9 bases. CDR3 region: CASSLAGARETQYF. As DNA, the CDR3 is TGTGCCAGCAGCTTAGCGGGGGCGCGAGAGACCCAGTACTTC.

CDR3 in DNA: TGCGCCAGCAGCCCCCAACCGGGACAGGGGCAGGGCTATGGCTACACCTTC. This translates into CASSPQPGQGQGYGYTF. The gene calls are TRBV4-3 and TRBJ1-2; 10 bases agree with TRBD1. V gave up 4 bases and J gave up 4 bases; unmatched junction bases: 12. This CDR3 is 17 amino acids long. Germline CDR1 and CDR2: LGHNA and YSLEER.

The rearrangement links TRBV10-2 to TRBJ1-2, with D possibly being TRBD1 (5 bases). This CDR3 region has 12 residues. Trimming cost V 3 bases and J 6 bases, with 8 bases left between them. Germline V gene sequence: CDR1 WSHSY, CDR2 SAAADI. CDR3 nucleotides: TGCGCCAGCAGTGACGGGGGGAATGGCTACACCTTC. It encodes CASSDGGNGYTF.

The gene calls are TRBV7-6 and TRBJ1-6; maybe TRBD1 (5 bases). Germline loops: CDR1 SGHVS, CDR2 FNYEAQ. The V and J ends lost 5 bases and 3 bases respectively, with 14 bases between them. CDR3 length: 16 amino acids. CDR3 nucleotides: TGTGCCAGCAGCGCTCAGGGTAGGGGCTATAATTCACCCCTCCACTTT. Encoded protein: CASSAQGRGYNSPLHF. Looking up the rest from reference TRBV7-6 and TRBJ1-6 gives the full variable domain: GAGVSQSPRYKVTKRGQDVALRCDPISGHVSLYWYRQALGQGPEFLTYFNYEAQQDKSGLPNDRFSAERPEGSISTLTIQRTEQRDSAMYRCASSAQGRGYNSPLHFGNGTRLTVT.

The rearrangement uses TRBV27 and TRBJ2-2, with TRBD1 identical over 7 bases. V shed 7 bases and J 1 base; nucleotides not matched to a gene: 6. Germline V gene data show CDR1 as MNHEY and CDR2 as SMNVEV (reference sequence). This CDR3 contains 15 residues. Written as DNA, the CDR3 is TGTGCCAGCAATCACCGGACAGGGAACACCGGGGAGCTGTTTTTT. Its translation is CASNHRTGNTGELFF.

The V gene is TRBV7-2, the J gene TRBJ2-3; 13 nucleotides agree with TRBD2. V was clipped by 5 bases and J by 3 bases; unmatched bases: 5. Germline V CDR1 and CDR2: SGHTA, FQGNSA. CDR3 length equals 16 residues. CDR3 DNA sequence: TGTGCCAGCAGCGGACTAGCGGGAGCTTTTACAGATACGCAGTATTTT. Translated, it gives CASSGLAGAFTDTQYF.

V gene TRBV7-9 combines with J gene TRBJ2-5; 10 nucleotides match TRBD2. V shed 4 bases, J shed 2 bases, and the junction held 7 bases outside the gene matches. Germline lookup yields CDR1 SEHNR and CDR2 FQNEAQ (reference sequence). CDR3 size: 16 residues. The CDR3 region is CASSSQEAGGQETQYF. CDR3 DNA: TGTGCCAGCAGCTCGCAGGAAGCGGGAGGGCAAGAGACCCAGTACTTC. Together with reference TRBV7-9 and TRBJ2-5, the CDR3 gives the full variable domain: DTGVSQNPRHKITKRGQNVTFRCDPISEHNRLYWYRQTLGQGPEFLTYFQNEAQLEKSRLLSDRFSAERPKGSFSTLEIQRTEQGDSAMYLCASSSQEAGGQETQYFGPGTRLLVL.

J is TRBJ2-3 and V is TRBV2; 10 nucleotides align to TRBD2. The trim removed 4 bases at V and 5 bases at J, leaving 6 bases unmatched. The germline gives CDR1 SNHLY, CDR2 FYNNEI. The CDR3 is 15 residues long. In DNA form, the CDR3 reads TGTGCCAGCAGTGCGGTAGCGGGGGGATTAGATACGCAGTATTTT. This translates into CASSAVAGGLDTQYF.

The genes are TRBV18 and TRBJ1-5, with 9 positions matching TRBD1. Unmatched junction bases numbered 8, after V lost 0 bases and J lost 2 bases. Germline lookup yields CDR1 KGHSH and CDR2 LQKENI. This CDR3 contains 18 residues. The CDR3 nucleotides are TGTGCCAGCTCACCACCGGCACAGGGGGCGCGGGGCAATCAGCCCCAGCATTTT. It yields the protein CASSPPAQGARGNQPQHF.

This clone occurred once. The rearrangement uses TRBV7-9 and TRBJ1-1; the D gene is possibly TRBD1 (5 bases). Germline V lookup: CDR1 SEHNR, CDR2 FQNEAQ (reference sequence). Trimming took 3 bases from V and 1 from J, leaving 9 bases between them. The CDR3 has 14 residues. CDR3 loop: CASSFYRTNTEAFF. The CDR3 DNA is TGTGCCAGCAGCTTCTACAGGACGAACACTGAAGCTTTCTTT.